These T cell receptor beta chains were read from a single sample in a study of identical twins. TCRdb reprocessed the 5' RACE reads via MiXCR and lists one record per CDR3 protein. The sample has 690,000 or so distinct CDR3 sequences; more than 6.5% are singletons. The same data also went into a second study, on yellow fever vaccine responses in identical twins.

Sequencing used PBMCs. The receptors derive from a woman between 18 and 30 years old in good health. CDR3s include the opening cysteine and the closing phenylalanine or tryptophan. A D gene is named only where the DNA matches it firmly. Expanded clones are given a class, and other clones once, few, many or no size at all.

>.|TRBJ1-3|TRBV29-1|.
CSVWKGGSGNTIYF
TGCAGCGTTTGGAAAGGGGGCTCTGGAAACACCATATATTTT
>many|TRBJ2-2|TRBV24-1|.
CATQGMTGELFF
TGTGCCACCCAGGGGATGACCGGGGAGCTGTTTTTT
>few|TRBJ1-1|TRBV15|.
CATSTTGTEVTEAFF
TGTGCCACCAGCACTACAGGGACGGAGGTTACTGAAGCTTTCTTT
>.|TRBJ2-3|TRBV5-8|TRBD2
CASSRPSGSTTDTQYF
TGTGCCAGCAGCCGACCTAGCGGATCGACCACAGATACGCAGTATTTT
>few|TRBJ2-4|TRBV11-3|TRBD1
CASSWTGGIQYF
TGTGCCAGCAGTTGGACAGGGGGCATTCAGTACTTC
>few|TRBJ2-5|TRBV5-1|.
CASSSDPGSGQTQYF
TGCGCCAGCAGCTCGGATCCAGGGTCCGGACAGACCCAGTACTTC
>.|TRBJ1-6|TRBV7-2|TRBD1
CASRRDSSYNSPLHF
TGTGCCAGCAGAAGGGACAGCTCCTATAATTCACCCCTCCACTTT
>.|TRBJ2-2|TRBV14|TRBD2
CASSQVRLAAGELFF
TGTGCCAGCAGCCAAGTACGGCTAGCGGCCGGGGAGCTGTTTTTT
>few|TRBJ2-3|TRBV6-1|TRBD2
CASRTAGGGTDTQYF
TGTGCCAGCAGGACAGCGGGGGGAGGTACAGATACGCAGTATTTT
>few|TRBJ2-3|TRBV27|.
CASKGWSDTQYF
TGTGCCAGCAAAGGGTGGTCAGATACGCAGTATTTT
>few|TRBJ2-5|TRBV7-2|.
CASSLKPLGVSETQYF
TGTGCCAGCAGCTTAAAACCCTTGGGGGTTTCGGAGACCCAGTACTTC
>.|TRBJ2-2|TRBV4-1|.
CASSQPGQRGAGELFF
TGCGCCAGCAGCCAGCCGGGACAAAGGGGGGCCGGGGAGCTGTTTTTT
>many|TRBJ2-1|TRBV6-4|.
CASSGGEAGDEQFF
TGTGCCAGCAGTGGGGGAGAGGCGGGTGATGAGCAGTTCTTC
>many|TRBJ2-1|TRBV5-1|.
CASSLGGLSYNEQFF
TGCGCCAGCAGCTTAGGCGGGCTCTCCTACAATGAGCAGTTCTTC
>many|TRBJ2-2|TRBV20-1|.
CSARDRGALSGELFF
TGCAGTGCTAGAGACAGGGGAGCGTTGTCCGGGGAGCTGTTTTTT
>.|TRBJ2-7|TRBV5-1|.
CASRGDRVHEQYF
TGCGCCAGCAGAGGGGACCGCGTCCACGAGCAGTACTTC
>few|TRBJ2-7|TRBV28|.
CASLGVGANYYEQYF
TGTGCCAGCCTAGGTGTGGGGGCTAATTACTACGAGCAGTACTTC
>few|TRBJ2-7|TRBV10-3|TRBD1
CAISAGGGYEQYF
TGTGCCATCAGTGCAGGGGGCGGATACGAGCAGTACTTC
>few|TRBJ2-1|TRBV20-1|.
CSAREIRFAEQFF
TGCAGTGCTAGAGAAATTCGCTTCGCTGAGCAGTTCTTC
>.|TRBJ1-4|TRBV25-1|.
CASSLGFGEKLFF
TGTGCCAGCAGTCTAGGTTTTGGGGAAAAACTGTTTTTT
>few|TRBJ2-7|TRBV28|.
CASSSTGRSYEQYF
TGTGCCAGCAGTTCAACAGGACGCTCCTACGAGCAGTACTTC
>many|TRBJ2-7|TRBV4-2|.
CASSQALRSYYEQYF
TGTGCCAGCAGCCAAGCTTTGCGGTCCTACTACGAGCAGTACTTC
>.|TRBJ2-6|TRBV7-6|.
CASSFQTTSSGANVLTF
TGTGCCAGCAGCTTCCAAACTACGTCATCTGGGGCCAACGTCCTGACTTTC
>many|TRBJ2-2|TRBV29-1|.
CSVSQGPTTGELFF
TGCAGCGTATCCCAGGGTCCTACCACCGGGGAGCTGTTTTTT
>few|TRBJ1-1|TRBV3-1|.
CASSPLVWDHTEAFF
TGTGCCAGCAGCCCGCTCGTGTGGGATCACACTGAAGCTTTCTTT
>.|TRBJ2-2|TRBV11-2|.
CASSLDWATGELFF
TGTGCCAGCAGCTTAGACTGGGCGACCGGGGAGCTGTTTTTT
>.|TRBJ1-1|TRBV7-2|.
CASSLEGTGRGAFF
TGTGCCAGCAGCTTAGAGGGAACAGGGAGGGGAGCTTTCTTT
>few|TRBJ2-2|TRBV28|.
CASSKTRTKTNTGELFF
TGTGCCAGCAGTAAAACTAGGACCAAGACGAACACCGGGGAGCTGTTTTTT
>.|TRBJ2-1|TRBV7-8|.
CASSLAVGSATYNEQFF
TGTGCCAGCAGCTTAGCGGTAGGTAGCGCGACTTACAATGAGCAGTTCTTC
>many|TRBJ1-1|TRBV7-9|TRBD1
CASSPRQGAEAFF
TGTGCCAGCAGCCCCCGACAGGGGGCTGAAGCTTTCTTT
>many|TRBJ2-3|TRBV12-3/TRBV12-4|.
CASSLWGVGTDTQYF
TGTGCCAGCAGTCTCTGGGGGGTTGGGACAGATACGCAGTATTTT
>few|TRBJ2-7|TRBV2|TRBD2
CASKLAGVYEQYF
TGTGCCAGCAAACTAGCGGGAGTTTACGAGCAGTACTTC
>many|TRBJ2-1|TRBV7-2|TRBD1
CASSSGTDRSYNEQFF
TGTGCCAGCAGTTCGGGGACAGACCGCTCCTACAATGAGCAGTTCTTC
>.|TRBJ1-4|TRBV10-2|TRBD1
CASSVSGTGREKLFF
TGCGCCAGCAGTGTGTCCGGGACAGGGAGGGAAAAACTGTTTTTT
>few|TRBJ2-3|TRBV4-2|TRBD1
CASSLRGGRGINTDTQYF
TGTGCCAGCAGCCTTAGGGGCGGCAGGGGGATAAACACAGATACGCAGTATTTT
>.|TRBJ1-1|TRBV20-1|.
CSARPGSEAFF
TGCAGTGCTAGACCAGGGTCTGAAGCTTTCTTT
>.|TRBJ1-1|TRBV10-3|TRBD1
CAISESDRGASEAFF
TGTGCCATCAGTGAGTCGGACAGGGGAGCAAGTGAAGCTTTCTTT
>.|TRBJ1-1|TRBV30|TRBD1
CAWDFGTGVAFF
TGTGCCTGGGATTTCGGGACAGGGGTGGCTTTCTTT
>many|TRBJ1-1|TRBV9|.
CASSVVLGLATEAFF
TGTGCCAGCAGCGTAGTTCTGGGGCTCGCCACTGAAGCTTTCTTT
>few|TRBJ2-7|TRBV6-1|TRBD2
CASRNVGLAAYEQYF
TGTGCCAGCAGAAACGTGGGACTAGCGGCTTACGAGCAGTACTTC
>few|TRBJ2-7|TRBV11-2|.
CASSLERTAYEQYF
TGTGCCAGCAGCTTAGAACGGACCGCCTACGAGCAGTACTTC
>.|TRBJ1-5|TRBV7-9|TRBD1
CASSPDRGRFQPQHF
TGTGCCAGCAGCCCTGACAGGGGGCGCTTCCAGCCCCAGCATTTT